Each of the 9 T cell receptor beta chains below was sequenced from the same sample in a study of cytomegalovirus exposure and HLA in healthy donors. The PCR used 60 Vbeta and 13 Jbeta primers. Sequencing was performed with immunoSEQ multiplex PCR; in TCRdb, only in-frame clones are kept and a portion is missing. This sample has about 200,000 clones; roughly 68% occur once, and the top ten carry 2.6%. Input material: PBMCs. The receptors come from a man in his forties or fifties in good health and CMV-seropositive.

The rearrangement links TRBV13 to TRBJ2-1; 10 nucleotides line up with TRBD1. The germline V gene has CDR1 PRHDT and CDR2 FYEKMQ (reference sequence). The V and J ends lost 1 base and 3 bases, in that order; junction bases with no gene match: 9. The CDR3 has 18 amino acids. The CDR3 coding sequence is TGTGCCAGCAGCTTAGACCCCCGGGACAGGGGATACTACAATGAGCAGTTCTTC. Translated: CASSLDPRDRGYYNEQFF.

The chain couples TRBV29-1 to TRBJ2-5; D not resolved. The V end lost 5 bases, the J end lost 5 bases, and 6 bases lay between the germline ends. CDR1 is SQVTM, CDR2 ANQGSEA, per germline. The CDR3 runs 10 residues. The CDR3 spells CSVFRETQYF. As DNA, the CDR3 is TGCAGCGTTTTCCGGGAGACCCAGTACTTC.

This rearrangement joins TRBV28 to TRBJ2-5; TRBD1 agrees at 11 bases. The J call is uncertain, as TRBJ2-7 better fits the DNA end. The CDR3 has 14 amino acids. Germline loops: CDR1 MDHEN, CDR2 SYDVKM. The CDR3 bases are TGTGCCAGCAGTTTCGGGACAGGGGGCTACGAGCAGTACTTC. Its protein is CASSFGTGGYEQYF.

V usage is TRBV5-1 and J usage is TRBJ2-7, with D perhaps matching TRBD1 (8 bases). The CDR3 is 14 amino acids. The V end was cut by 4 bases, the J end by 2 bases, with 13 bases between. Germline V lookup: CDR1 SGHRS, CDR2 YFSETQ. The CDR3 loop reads CASSPQGGPYEQYF. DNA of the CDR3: TGCGCCAGCAGCCCACAGGGGGGGCCCTACGAGCAGTACTTC.

DNA of the CDR3: TGCGCCAGCAGCTGGGGGGACTTCTCAAAGTTCTTC. Its protein is CASSWGDFSKFF. The chain combines TRBV5-1 with TRBJ2-1; D may be TRBD2 (6 bases). Trimming took 3 bases from V and 14 from J, leaving 15 bases between them. Germline assignment: CDR1 SGHRS and CDR2 YFSETQ. The CDR3 spans 12 residues.

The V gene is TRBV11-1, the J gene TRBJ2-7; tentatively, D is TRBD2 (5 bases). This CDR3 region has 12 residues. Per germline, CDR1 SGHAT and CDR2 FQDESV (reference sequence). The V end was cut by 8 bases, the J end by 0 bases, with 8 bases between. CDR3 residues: CASARVSYEQYF. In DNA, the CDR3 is TGTGCCAGCGCGAGGGTCTCCTACGAGCAGTACTTC. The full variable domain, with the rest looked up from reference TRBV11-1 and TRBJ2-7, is EAEVAQSPRYKITEKSQAVAFWCDPISGHATLYWYRQILGQGPELLVQFQDESVVDDSQLPKDRFSAERLKGVDSTLKIQPAELGDSAMYLCASARVSYEQYFGPGTRLTVT.

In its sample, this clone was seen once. As DNA, the CDR3 is TGTGCCACTCGCAACAGCCGCGCTTATAATTCACCCCTCCACTTT. It encodes CATRNSRAYNSPLHF. The chain is built from TRBV5-4 and TRBJ1-6; no reliable D call. Germline CDR1 SGHNT, CDR2 YYREEE (reference sequence). This CDR3 comprises 15 residues. Between the trimmed V and J ends, which lost 9 bases and 4 bases, there was a span of 17 bases.

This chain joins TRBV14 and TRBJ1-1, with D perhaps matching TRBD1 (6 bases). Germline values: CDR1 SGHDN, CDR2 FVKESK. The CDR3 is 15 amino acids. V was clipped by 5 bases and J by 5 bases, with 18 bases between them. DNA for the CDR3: TGTGCCAGCAGCATAGGGGGGGGCAAGTGGACTGAAGCTTTCTTT. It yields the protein CASSIGGGKWTEAFF.

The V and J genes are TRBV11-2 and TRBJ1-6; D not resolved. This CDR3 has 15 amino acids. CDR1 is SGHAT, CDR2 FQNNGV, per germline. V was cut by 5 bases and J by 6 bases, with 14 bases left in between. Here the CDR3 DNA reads TGTGCCAGCAGCCCCCCAGGAGGATTTAATTCACCCCTCCACTTT. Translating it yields CASSPPGGFNSPLHF.